This T cell receptor beta chain derives from a study of post-analysis software for immune sequencing data. Unique molecular identifiers were carried by the TCR beta cDNA libraries. There were about 0.85 to 11 million T cells, and roughly 0.5 million cDNA molecules came from them. TCRdb called the PCR reads again in MiXCR, with one record for every CDR3 protein. The sample records 450,000 to 700,000 distinct CDR3 sequences, 44% being singletons. Trimming removed 4 bases at V and 0 bases at J, with 16 bases between. The CDR3 sequence is 16 residues long. Study conclusions and caveats: With TRBV5-6, TRBV5-1 and TRBV20-1 included, five TRBV segments were more frequent in patients than in controls.

In the case of this clonotype: Its antigen remains unidentified.

V and J are TRBV12-3 or TRBV12-4 and TRBJ2-7; perhaps TRBD1 as D (5 bases). The sequence came from a girl between 5 and 17 years old with multiple sclerosis. Input material: blood. As DNA, the CDR3 is TGTGCCAGCAGTTCAGTGTCAGGGCCTAGCTCCTACGAGCAGTACTTC. This sequence encodes CASSSVSGPSSYEQYF.